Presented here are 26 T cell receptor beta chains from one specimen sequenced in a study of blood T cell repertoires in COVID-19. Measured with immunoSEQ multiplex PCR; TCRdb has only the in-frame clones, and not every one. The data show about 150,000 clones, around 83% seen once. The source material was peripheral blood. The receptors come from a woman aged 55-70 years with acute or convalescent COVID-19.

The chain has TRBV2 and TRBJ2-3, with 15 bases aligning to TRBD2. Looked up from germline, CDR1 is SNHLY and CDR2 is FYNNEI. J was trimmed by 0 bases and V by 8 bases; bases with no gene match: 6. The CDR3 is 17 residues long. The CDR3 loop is CASGWGLAGGSTDTQYF. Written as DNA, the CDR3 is TGTGCCAGCGGGTGGGGACTAGCGGGGGGAAGCACAGATACGCAGTATTTT. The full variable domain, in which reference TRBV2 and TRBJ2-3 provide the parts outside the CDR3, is EPEVTQTPSHQVTQMGQEVILRCVPISNHLYFYWYRQILGQKVEFLVSFYNNEISEKSEIFDDQFSVERPDGSNFTLKIRSTKLEDSAMYFCASGWGLAGGSTDTQYFGPGTRLTVL.

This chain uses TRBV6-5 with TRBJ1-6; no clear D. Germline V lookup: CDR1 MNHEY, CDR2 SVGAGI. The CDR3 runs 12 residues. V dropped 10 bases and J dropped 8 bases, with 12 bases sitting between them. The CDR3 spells CATKNGHSPLHF. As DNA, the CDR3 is TGTGCCACCAAAAATGGGCATTCACCCCTCCACTTT.

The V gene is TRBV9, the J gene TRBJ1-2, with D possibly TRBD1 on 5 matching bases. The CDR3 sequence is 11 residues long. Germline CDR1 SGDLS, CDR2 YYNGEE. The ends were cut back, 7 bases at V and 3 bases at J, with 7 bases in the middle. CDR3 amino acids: CASQGDYGYTF. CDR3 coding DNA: TGTGCCAGCCAGGGTGACTATGGCTACACCTTC.

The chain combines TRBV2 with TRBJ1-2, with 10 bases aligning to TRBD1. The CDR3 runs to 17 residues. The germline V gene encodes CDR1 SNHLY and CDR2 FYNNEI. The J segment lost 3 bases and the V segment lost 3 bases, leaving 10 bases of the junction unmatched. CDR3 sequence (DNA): TGTGCCAGCAGTGATTACTCGGGACAGGGGAGTGACTATGGCTACACCTTC. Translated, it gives CASSDYSGQGSDYGYTF.

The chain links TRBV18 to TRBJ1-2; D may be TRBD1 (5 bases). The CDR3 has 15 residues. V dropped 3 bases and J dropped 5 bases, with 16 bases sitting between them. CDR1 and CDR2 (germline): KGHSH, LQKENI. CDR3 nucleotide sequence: TGTGCCAGCTCACCGACGCACCATGACAGTTATGGCTACACCTTC. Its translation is CASSPTHHDSYGYTF.

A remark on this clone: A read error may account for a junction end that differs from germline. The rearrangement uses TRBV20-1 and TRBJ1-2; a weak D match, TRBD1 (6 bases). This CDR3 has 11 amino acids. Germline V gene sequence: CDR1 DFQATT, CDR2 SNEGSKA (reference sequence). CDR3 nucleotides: TGCAGTGCCCGGCAACCCCCGGGACAAATCTTC. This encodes CSARQPPGQIF.

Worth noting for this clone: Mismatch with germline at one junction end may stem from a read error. For the CDR3, the DNA is TGTGCCAGCAATTACGGGGGGGGTGAGACCCAGTACTTC. Its translation is CASNYGGGETQYF. V and J are TRBV6-5 and TRBJ2-5; 8 nucleotides agree with TRBD2. The CDR3 spans 13 residues. The germline V gene encodes CDR1 MNHEY and CDR2 SVGAGI.

CDR3 coding DNA: TGTGCCAGCAGTGGGGGCCGCAATCAGCCCCAGCATTTT. It translates to CASSGGRNQPQHF. This sequence joins TRBV28 and TRBJ1-5; D is perhaps TRBD1 (6 bases). Trimming left V 5 bases short and J 2 bases short, with 7 bases between. This CDR3 spans 13 amino acids. CDR1 MDHEN and CDR2 SYDVKM come from the germline V gene.

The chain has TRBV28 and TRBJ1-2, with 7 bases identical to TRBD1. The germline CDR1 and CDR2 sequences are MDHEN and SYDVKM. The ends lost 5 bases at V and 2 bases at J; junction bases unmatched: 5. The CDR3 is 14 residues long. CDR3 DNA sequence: TGTGCCAGCAGTCCGGGACAGCAGAACTATGGCTACACCTTC. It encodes CASSPGQQNYGYTF.

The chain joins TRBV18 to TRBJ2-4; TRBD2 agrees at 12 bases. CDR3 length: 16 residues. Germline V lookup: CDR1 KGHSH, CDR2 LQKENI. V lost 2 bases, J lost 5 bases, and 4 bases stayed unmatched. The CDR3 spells CASSPGASGGENIQYF. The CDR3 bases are TGTGCCAGCTCACCAGGAGCTAGCGGGGGGGAAAACATTCAGTACTTC.

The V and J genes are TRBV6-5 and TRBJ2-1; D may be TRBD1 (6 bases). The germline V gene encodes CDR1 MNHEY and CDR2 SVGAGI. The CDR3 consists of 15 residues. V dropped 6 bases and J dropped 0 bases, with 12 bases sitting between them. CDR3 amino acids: CASSGQILSYNEQFF. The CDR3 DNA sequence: TGTGCCAGCAGCGGACAGATACTCTCCTACAATGAGCAGTTCTTC.

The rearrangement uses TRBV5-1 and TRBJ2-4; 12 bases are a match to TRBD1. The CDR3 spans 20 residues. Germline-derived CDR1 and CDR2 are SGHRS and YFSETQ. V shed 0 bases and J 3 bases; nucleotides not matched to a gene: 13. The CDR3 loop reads CASSLAPGQGARNVKNIQYF. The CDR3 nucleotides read TGCGCCAGCAGCTTGGCCCCGGGACAGGGGGCGAGGAATGTCAAAAACATTCAGTACTTC.

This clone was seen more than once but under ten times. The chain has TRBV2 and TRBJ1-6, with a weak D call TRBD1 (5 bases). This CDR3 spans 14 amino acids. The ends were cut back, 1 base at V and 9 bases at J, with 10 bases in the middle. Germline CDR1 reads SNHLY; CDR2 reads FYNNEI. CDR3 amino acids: CASSEVRVGSPLHF. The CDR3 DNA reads TGTGCCAGCAGTGAAGTCAGGGTGGGTTCACCCCTCCACTTT.

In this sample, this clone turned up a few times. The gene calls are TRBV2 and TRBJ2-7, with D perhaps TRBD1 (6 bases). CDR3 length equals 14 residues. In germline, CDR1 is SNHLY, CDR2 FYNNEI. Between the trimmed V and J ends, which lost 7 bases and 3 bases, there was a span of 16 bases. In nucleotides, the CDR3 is TGTGCCAGCAACTTAGAGACAGGTTACTACGAGCAGTACTTC. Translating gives CASNLETGYYEQYF.

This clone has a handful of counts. The CDR3 region has the DNA TGTGCCAGCACCCTCGGACTAGCGGGGTACAATGAGCAGTTCTTC. Translating it yields CASTLGLAGYNEQFF. The J gene is TRBJ2-1, the V gene TRBV3-1 (or the pseudogene TRBV3-2), with 12 bases aligning to TRBD2. The CDR3 runs 15 residues. CDR1 and CDR2 (germline): LGHDT, YNNKEL (reference sequence). V shed 7 bases, J shed 4 bases, and the junction held 5 bases outside the gene matches.

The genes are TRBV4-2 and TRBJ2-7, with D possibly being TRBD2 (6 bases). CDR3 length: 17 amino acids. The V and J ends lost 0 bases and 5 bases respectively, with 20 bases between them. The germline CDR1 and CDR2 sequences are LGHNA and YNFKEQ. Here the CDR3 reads CASSQDANGGPTDEQYF. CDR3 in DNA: TGTGCCAGCAGCCAAGATGCCAACGGGGGACCCACCGACGAGCAGTACTTC.

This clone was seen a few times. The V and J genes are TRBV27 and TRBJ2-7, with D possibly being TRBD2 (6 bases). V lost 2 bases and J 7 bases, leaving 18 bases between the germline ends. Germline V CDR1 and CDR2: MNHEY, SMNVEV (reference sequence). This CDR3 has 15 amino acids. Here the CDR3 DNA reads TGTGCCAGCAGTTTAGGACTAACCTGGACGTGGGAGCAGTACTTC. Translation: CASSLGLTWTWEQYF.

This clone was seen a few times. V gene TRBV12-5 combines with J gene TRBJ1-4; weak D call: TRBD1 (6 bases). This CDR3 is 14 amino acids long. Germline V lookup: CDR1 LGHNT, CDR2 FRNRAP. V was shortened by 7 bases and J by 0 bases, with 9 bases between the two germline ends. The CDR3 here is CASAGAPTNEKLFF. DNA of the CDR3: TGTGCTAGTGCAGGGGCCCCAACTAATGAAAAACTGTTTTTT. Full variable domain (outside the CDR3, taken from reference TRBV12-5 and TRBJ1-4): DARVTQTPRHKVTEMGQEVTMRCQPILGHNTVFWYRQTMMQGLELLAYFRNRAPLDDSGMPKDRFSAEMPDATLATLKIQPSEPRDSAVYFCASAGAPTNEKLFFGSGTQLSVL.

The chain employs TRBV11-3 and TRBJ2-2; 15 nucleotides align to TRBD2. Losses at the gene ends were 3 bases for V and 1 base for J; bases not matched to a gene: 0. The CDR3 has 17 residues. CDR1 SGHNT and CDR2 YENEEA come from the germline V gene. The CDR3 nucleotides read TGTGCCAGCAGCTTGGGACTAGCGGGGGGGAACACCGGGGAGCTGTTTTTT. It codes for CASSLGLAGGNTGELFF.

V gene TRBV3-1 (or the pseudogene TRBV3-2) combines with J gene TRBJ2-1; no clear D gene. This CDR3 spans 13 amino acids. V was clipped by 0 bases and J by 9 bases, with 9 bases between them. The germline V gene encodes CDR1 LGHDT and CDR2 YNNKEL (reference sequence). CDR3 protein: CASSQDSAFEQFF. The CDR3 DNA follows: TGTGCCAGCAGCCAAGATTCAGCGTTTGAGCAGTTCTTC.

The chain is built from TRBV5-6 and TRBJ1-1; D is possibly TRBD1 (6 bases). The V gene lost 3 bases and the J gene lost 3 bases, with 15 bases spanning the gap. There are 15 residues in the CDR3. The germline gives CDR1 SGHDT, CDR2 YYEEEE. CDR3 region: CASSSLQGWDTEAFF. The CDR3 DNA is TGTGCCAGCAGCTCTTTACAGGGCTGGGACACTGAAGCTTTCTTT.

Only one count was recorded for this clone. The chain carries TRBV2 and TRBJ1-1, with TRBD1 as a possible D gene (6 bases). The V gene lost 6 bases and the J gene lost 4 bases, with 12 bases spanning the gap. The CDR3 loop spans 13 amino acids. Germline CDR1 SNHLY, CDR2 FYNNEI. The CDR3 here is CASSLQGSTEAFF. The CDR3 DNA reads TGTGCCAGCAGCCTACAGGGAAGCACTGAAGCTTTCTTT.

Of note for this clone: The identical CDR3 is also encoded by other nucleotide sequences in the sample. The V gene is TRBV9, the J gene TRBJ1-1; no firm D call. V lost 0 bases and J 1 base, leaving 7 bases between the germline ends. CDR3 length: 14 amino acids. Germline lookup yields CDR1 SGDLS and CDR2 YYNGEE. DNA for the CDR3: TGTGCCAGCAGCGTAGGCTCGGGGAACACTGAAGCTTTCTTT. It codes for CASSVGSGNTEAFF.

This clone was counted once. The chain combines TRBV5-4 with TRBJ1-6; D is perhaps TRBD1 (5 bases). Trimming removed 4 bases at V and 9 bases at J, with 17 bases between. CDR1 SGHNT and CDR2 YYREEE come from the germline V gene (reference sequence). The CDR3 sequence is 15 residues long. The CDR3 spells CASSLSGDRGSPLHF. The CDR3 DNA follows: TGTGCCAGCAGCCTCTCGGGGGATCGGGGTTCACCCCTCCACTTT.

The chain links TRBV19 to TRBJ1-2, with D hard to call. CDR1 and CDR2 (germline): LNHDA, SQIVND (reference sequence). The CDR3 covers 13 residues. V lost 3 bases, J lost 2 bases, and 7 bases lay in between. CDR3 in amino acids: CASSMTGNYGYTF. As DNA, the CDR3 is TGTGCCAGTAGTATGACGGGAAACTATGGCTACACCTTC.

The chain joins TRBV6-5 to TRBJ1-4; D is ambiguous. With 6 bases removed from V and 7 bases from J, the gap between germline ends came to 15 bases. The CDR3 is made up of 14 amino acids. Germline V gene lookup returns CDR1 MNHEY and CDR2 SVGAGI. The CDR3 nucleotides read TGTGCCAGCAGGGAGGCGACATGGGGTGAAAAACTGTTTTTT. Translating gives CASREATWGEKLFF.